The rows below give T cell receptor beta chains drawn from one sample of a study of T cells in Graves' hyperthyroidism and ophthalmopathy. A single record per CDR3 protein comes from TCRdb applying MiXCR to the multiplex PCR reads. The sample lists around 370,000 distinct CDR3 sequences, about 18% occurring once. Sequencing was carried out using blood. These receptor sequences come from a man aged 18-30 years with Graves' ophthalmopathy. The CDR3 runs from the conserved cysteine through the conserved F or W. A D gene is named only where the DNA matches it firmly. Clone size is given for some rows only: seen once, a few or many times, or a class if the clone is expanded.

clone size,D gene,V gene,J gene,CDR3 DNA,CDR3 protein
many,NA,TRBV24-1,TRBJ1-3,TGTGCCACCAGTGAAGCAGGGAGCTCTGGAAACACCATATATTTT,CATSEAGSSGNTIYF
many,NA,TRBV5-1,TRBJ2-5,TGCGCCAGCAGCCCCGGGTCTCAAGAGACCCAGTACTTC,CASSPGSQETQYF
many,NA,TRBV20-1,TRBJ1-4,TGCAGTGTAGTAAGGGGCAACGAAAAACTGTTTTTT,CSVVRGNEKLFF
few,NA,TRBV5-8,TRBJ2-7,TGTGCCAGCAGCTTGAGGCAGGGTGGATCCTTCTACGAGCAGTACTTC,CASSLRQGGSFYEQYF
NA,NA,TRBV11-2,TRBJ2-7,TGTGCCAGCAGCCCGGGGAGAGCCGGCCACGAGCAGTACTTC,CASSPGRAGHEQYF
few,NA,TRBV6-5,TRBJ1-2,TGTGCCAGCAGTTACGTGGGCCCTATCTATGGCTACACCTTC,CASSYVGPIYGYTF
many,NA,TRBV12-3/TRBV12-4,TRBJ2-7,TGTGCCAGCAGCCCTAGGAGTGGGGTCGAGCAGTACTTC,CASSPRSGVEQYF
many,NA,TRBV11-2,TRBJ2-7,TGTGCCAGCAGCTTAGCTTTGGGAAGCGAGCAGTACTTC,CASSLALGSEQYF
once,NA,TRBV27,TRBJ1-1,TGTGCCAGCAGTTCTTGGGCAGATGGCACTGAAGCTTTCTTT,CASSSWADGTEAFF
NA,NA,TRBV29-1,TRBJ2-7,TGCAGCGTTGAAGACAGAGCCTACGAGCAGTACTTC,CSVEDRAYEQYF
NA,NA,TRBV7-2,TRBJ1-5,TGTGCCAGCAGCCGCACGAGGTGGCAGCCCCAGCATTTT,CASSRTRWQPQHF
many,NA,TRBV18,TRBJ1-2,TGTGCCAGCTCACCGAACAGGGAATTTCGTGGCTACACCTTC,CASSPNREFRGYTF
few,NA,TRBV3-1,TRBJ1-2,TGTGCCAGCAGCGAAGGTTATGTAACCCCCAATAGCTATGGCTACACCTTC,CASSEGYVTPNSYGYTF
many,TRBD2,TRBV11-2,TRBJ2-5,TGTGCCAGCAGCCCTGGACTAGCGGGGACCCTACCCCAAGAGACCCAGTACTTC,CASSPGLAGTLPQETQYF
many,NA,TRBV7-3,TRBJ2-7,TGTGCCAGCAGCTTGACTGGCACCGGAATATCCTACGAGCAGTACTTC,CASSLTGTGISYEQYF
few,NA,TRBV20-1,TRBJ2-4,TGCAGTGCTAGATTAAACCAGGGGGCCAAAAACATTCAGTACTTC,CSARLNQGAKNIQYF
NA,NA,TRBV15,TRBJ1-1,TGTGCCACCAGCAGAGGACGGGGCAGGAACACTGAAGCTTTCTTT,CATSRGRGRNTEAFF
many,NA,TRBV18,TRBJ1-4,TGTGCCAGCTCATTATTAGAAGGAGCGAATGAAAAACTGTTTTTT,CASSLLEGANEKLFF
many,NA,TRBV7-9,TRBJ2-1,TGTGCCAGCAGCCAATTGGTTGGGGGGCCGTATGATGAGCAGTTCTTC,CASSQLVGGPYDEQFF
many,NA,TRBV13,TRBJ1-2,TGTGCCAGCAGCGGACCCCCAAAGAAAAACTATGGCTACACCTTC,CASSGPPKKNYGYTF
NA,NA,TRBV5-1,TRBJ2-2,TGCGCCAGCAGCTTTTCACGCACGGGCGGGGAGCTGTTTTTT,CASSFSRTGGELFF
NA,NA,TRBV5-1,TRBJ2-1,TGCGCCAGCAGAGGGTTGGAAGGGTACAATGAGCAGTTCTTC,CASRGLEGYNEQFF
many,TRBD1,TRBV5-1,TRBJ2-5,TGCGCCAGCAGCTCCGGACAGGGTGAGGGGACCCAGTACTTC,CASSSGQGEGTQYF
few,NA,TRBV12-3/TRBV12-4,TRBJ2-5,TGTGCCAGCACCACCGGGACAGAGACCCAGTACTTC,CASTTGTETQYF
NA,NA,TRBV24-1,TRBJ1-5,TGTGCCACCAGTGATGACCTCGGGCCCCAGCATTTT,CATSDDLGPQHF
NA,TRBD2,TRBV10-3,TRBJ2-1,TGTGCCATCAGTCCGGGGGGAAGTGAGCAGTTCTTC,CAISPGGSEQFF
few,NA,TRBV6-5,TRBJ2-2,TGTGCCAGCAGTTACGGAGTCCTCCCCGGCGGGGAGCTGTTTTTT,CASSYGVLPGGELFF
few,NA,TRBV6-1,TRBJ1-1,TGTGCCAGCAGTGACCCCTCGAGGAACTTTGCTTTCTTT,CASSDPSRNFAFF
few,TRBD1,TRBV28,TRBJ1-2,TGTGCCAGCAGCCTTTCCGGGACAGGGGGGAACTATGGCTACACCTTC,CASSLSGTGGNYGYTF
many,TRBD1,TRBV20-1,TRBJ1-2,TGCAGTGCTAGAGATGCAGGGGGCATCAACTATGGCTACACCTTC,CSARDAGGINYGYTF
few,TRBD1,TRBV10-2,TRBJ1-5,TGCGCCAGCAGTGAGTCCCCTCGGGACAGCTATAATCAGCCCCAGCATTTT,CASSESPRDSYNQPQHF
many,NA,TRBV7-3,TRBJ1-2,TGTGCCAGCAGCTTAAAGGGCGGAGCTAACTATGGCTACACCTTC,CASSLKGGANYGYTF